This T cell receptor (beta chain) was retrieved from a study of T cells after yellow fever vaccination (dated by TCRdb to between 2018 and 2021). General notes on the study: The SMART-Seq v4 Ultra Low Input RNA kit was used to prepare libraries from fractions with low cell numbers. To follow T-cell clones before and after primary and booster YFV17D yellow fever vaccination, bulk TCR alpha and beta repertoires were sequenced over time. Two healthy male donors made up the cohort, one aged 18 to 30 years and the other aged 30 to 40 years. Blood was drawn at multiple timepoints before and after primary and secondary immunization, with bulk PBMC replicates and cell subsets isolated.

The treatment or condition label on this specimen signifies: live attenuated yellow fever vaccine strain. At each blood-draw timepoint, two biological replicates of bulk PBMCs were collected. A standard Ficoll-Paque protocol was used to isolate PBMCs from peripheral blood. TriZol was used to extract RNA from bulk PBMCs, CD4 and CD8 fractions, and dextramer-positive and dextramer-negative fractions. Points on this clonotype: Which antigen it targets is not known. Base qualities are not recorded, but no much larger clone differs from it by a single base.

The research as a whole found: After the booster, most of the clones that had expanded following primary vaccination were detected again (roughly 97% of CD4 and around 90% of CD8), which suggests that memory was broadly maintained. The secondary T-cell response was found to be weaker but faster than the primary response, with a peak reached on day 5 rather than on day 15. FACS-sorted repertoires could contain abundant contaminating clonotypes from the bulk population, so computational filtering was required. A small share of clonotypes occurred in both CD4 and CD8 compartments, likely arising from convergent recombination. Because the study included only a couple of donors, the extent to which the findings can be generalized is limited.

Trimming leaves V shorter by 5 bases and J shorter by 3 bases, with the junction holding 4 bases beyond the gene matches. CDR1 SGHDT and CDR2 YYEEEE are derived from the germline V gene. From the cysteine up to the phenylalanine, the CDR3 has a length of 15 residues. Only the CDR3 region is kept as DNA, spanning 45 bases read in frame from base 1. TCR cDNA was made using 5'RACE template switching, a step that added a universal primer site and unique molecular identifiers. cDNA synthesis was primed from both the TCR alpha and TCR beta constant segments. Two PCR steps were used to amplify libraries, with sample barcodes and sequencing adapters being added in the second step. Libraries were sequenced on Illumina HiSeq 2500 (2x100 bp) or NovaSeq (2x150 bp). Turning to the authors' computational methods: MIGEC handled demultiplexing of reads and collapsing into UMI consensus sequences, while MiXCR performed V(D)J alignment. Vaccine-responding clonotypes were defined with edgeR using replicate PBMC samples, requiring FDR below 0.01 and a log2 fold change above 5 up to day 15. CD4 or CD8 identity was assigned to each bulk clonotype according to whether the clonotype was present at higher abundance in the sequenced CD4 repertoire or the sequenced CD8 repertoire. Using fastp at Q25 and MiXCR, TCRdb reprocessed the public reads and kept productive beta chains. Each entry merges the rows of one CDR3 protein and shows their most common DNA and genes. TCRdb, not the authors, supplied the V and J calls. The sample table contains a few hundred thousand distinct CDR3 sequences; only one count was recorded for about 7.8% of them. About 16% of the sample is in the top ten clones.

The source was PBMCs, collected approximately 47 days after the first yellow fever vaccination. The source of this sequence is a man aged 18 to 29 who received the YFV17D yellow fever vaccine. Recombination connected TRBV5-6 to TRBJ2-2; TRBD1 aligns with 10 central bases. CDR3 protein: CASRPGTGDTGELFF. The bases are TGTGCCAGCAGGCCCGGGACAGGGGACACCGGGGAGCTGTTTTTT. This CDR3, with the reference TRBV5-6 and TRBJ2-2 proteins standing in past its ends, gives the full variable domain DAGVTQSPTHLIKTRGQQVTLRCSPKSGHDTVSWYQQALGQGPQFIFQYYEEEERQRGNFPDRFSGHQFPNYSSELNVNALLLGDSALYLCASRPGTGDTGELFFGEGSRLTVL.